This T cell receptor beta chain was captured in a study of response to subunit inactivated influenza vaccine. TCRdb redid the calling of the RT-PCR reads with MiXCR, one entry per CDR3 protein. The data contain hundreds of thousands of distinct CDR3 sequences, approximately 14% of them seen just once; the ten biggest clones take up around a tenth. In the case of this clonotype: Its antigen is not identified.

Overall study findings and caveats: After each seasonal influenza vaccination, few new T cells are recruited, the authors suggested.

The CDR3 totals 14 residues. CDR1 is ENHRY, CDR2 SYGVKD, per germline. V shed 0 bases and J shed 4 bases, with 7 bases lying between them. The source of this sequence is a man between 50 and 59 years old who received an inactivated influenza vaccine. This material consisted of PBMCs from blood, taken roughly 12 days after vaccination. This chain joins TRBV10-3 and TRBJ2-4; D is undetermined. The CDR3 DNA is TGTGCCATCAGTGAGTCAAACGGGAAAAACATTCAGTACTTC. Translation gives CAISESNGKNIQYF.